Here is one TCR beta chain with its context. Its target is not known. The data belong to a study of T cells in Graves' hyperthyroidism and ophthalmopathy. Study-wide background: The initial diagnosis was the point when peripheral blood was collected, ahead of any treatment. Study-wide results and caveats: Blood samples included most of the expanded thyroid clonotypes exceeding 0.001.

V was clipped by 4 bases and J by 6 bases, with 16 bases between them. The length of the CDR3 is 14 residues. Looked up from germline, CDR1 is SGHRS and CDR2 is YFSETQ. Amplified TCR beta CDR3 regions came from RNA transcripts. RT-PCR in the first round (using the HTBI primer set) targeted the TCR CDR3. TCRdb reanalysed the multiplex PCR reads using MiXCR and keeps one entry per CDR3 protein. The data show 800,000 or so distinct CDR3 sequences, roughly 40% seen once. V is TRBV5-1 and J is TRBJ1-1; D might be TRBD1 (5 bases). Specimen: blood. This clonotype originated in a man aged 18 to 30 with Graves' hyperthyroidism. CDR3 amino acids: CASSPGPGEPEAFF. CDR3 DNA: TGCGCCAGCAGCCCGGGACCGGGGGAACCTGAAGCTTTCTTT.